The 27 T cell receptor beta chains listed next were all sequenced from one sample in a study of PD-1 blockade in classical Hodgkin lymphoma. TCRdb's copy holds only in-frame clones and misses some; the assay was immunoSEQ multiplex PCR. The repertoire has fewer than 35,000 clones, approximately 90% of them found once; the top ten carry around 0.3%. Noted time point: cycle 4 day 1 (C4D1), after 6 weeks of nivolumab. Every one of the patients relapsed after autologous stem cell transplantation (brentuximab vedotin exposure was variable). Starting with thawed PBMCs, CD4+ T cells were purified by magnetic negative selection. The sequencing here drew on CD4+ T cells from blood, taken before the fourth cycle of nivolumab. The receptors were gathered from a human donor with classical Hodgkin lymphoma.

The rearrangement uses TRBV27 and TRBJ1-4, with D perhaps TRBD1 (5 bases). This CDR3 is 15 amino acids long. Trimming stripped 3 bases from V and 5 bases from J, with 13 bases between. In germline, CDR1 is MNHEY, CDR2 SMNVEV (reference sequence). The CDR3 protein is CASSLLPPGNEKLFF. The DNA for the CDR3 is TGTGCCAGCAGTTTGTTACCCCCAGGGAATGAAAAACTGTTTTTT.

The rearrangement uses TRBV28 and TRBJ1-3, with D unresolved. The CDR3 has 12 amino acids. Germline CDR1 is MDHEN and CDR2 is SYDVKM. Trimming took off 1 base at V and 14 bases at J, with 12 bases between the two ends. CDR3: CASSLFSYILYF. In DNA, the CDR3 is TGTGCCAGCAGTTTATTCTCATATATCTTATATTTT.

Concerning this clone itself: The same CDR3 arises from other DNA sequences in this sample as well. The chain links TRBV11-3 to TRBJ2-1; 9 bases agree with TRBD1. V was clipped by 5 bases and J by 8 bases; unmatched bases: 7. The CDR3 spans 14 residues. The germline CDR1 and CDR2 sequences are SGHNT and YENEEA. CDR3 nucleotide sequence: TGTGCCAGCAGCAACAGGGGGCGCCGCGATGAGCAGTTCTTC. Translated, it gives CASSNRGRRDEQFF.

The table lists this clone with a count of one. The CDR3 is CASSTGDGGAGAFF. CDR3 DNA sequence: TGTGCCAGCAGTACCGGGGACGGAGGCGCGGGGGCTTTCTTT. The chain uses TRBV6-1 and TRBJ1-1; D possibly corresponds to TRBD1 (5 bases). CDR1 is MNHNS and CDR2 is SASEGT in the germline V gene. V shed 5 bases and J shed 11 bases, with 21 bases lying between them. The CDR3 covers 14 residues.

In DNA, the CDR3 is TGTGCCATCAGTTCAAGCGGGGGAACTGAAGCTTTCTTT. Its translation is CAISSSGGTEAFF. The chain is built from TRBV10-3 and TRBJ1-1; TRBD1 might be the D (5 bases). CDR1 is ENHRY, CDR2 SYGVKD, per germline. This CDR3 region has 13 residues. V lost 5 bases and J 5 bases, leaving 12 bases between the germline ends.

This chain links TRBV11-3 with TRBJ2-7; D not certain. Germline values: CDR1 SGHNT, CDR2 YENEEA. The CDR3 length is 12 residues. The V end lost 0 bases, the J end lost 0 bases, and 0 bases lay between the germline ends. As DNA, the CDR3 is TGTGCCAGCAGCTTAGACTCCTACGAGCAGTACTTC. This translates into CASSLDSYEQYF.

The chain has TRBV28 and TRBJ2-5; 10 bases agree with TRBD2. The CDR3 covers 15 residues. V gave up 5 bases and J gave up 8 bases; unmatched junction bases: 11. Germline CDR1 and CDR2: MDHEN and SYDVKM. The CDR3 coding sequence is TGTGCCAGCAGTCCCTTGTCGGCTAGCGGGAGAACCCAGTACTTC. Residues: CASSPLSASGRTQYF.

The chain links TRBV11-2 to TRBJ2-7, with 10 bases that match TRBD1. The germline V gene encodes CDR1 SGHAT and CDR2 FQNNGV. Germline trimming cut 3 bases from V and 2 bases from J; bases unmatched to any gene: 7. The CDR3 is 16 amino acids. For the CDR3, the DNA is TGTGCCAGCAGCTTCCGCCGGGACAGGGGAACCTACGAGCAGTACTTC. Translation: CASSFRRDRGTYEQYF.

The chain couples TRBV29-1 to TRBJ2-7; no reliable D call. The germline V gene has CDR1 SQVTM and CDR2 ANQGSEA. This CDR3 has 12 amino acids. Trimming pared 0 bases from V and 4 bases from J, leaving 7 bases between. The CDR3 loop is CSVEDPGYEQYF. The CDR3 DNA reads TGCAGCGTTGAAGATCCCGGATACGAGCAGTACTTC.

V usage is TRBV7-2 and J usage is TRBJ2-5; 10 nucleotides match TRBD2. Germline CDR1 SGHTA, CDR2 FQGNSA. V shed 2 bases and J 4 bases; nucleotides not matched to a gene: 7. There are 16 residues in the CDR3. DNA of the CDR3: TGTGCCAGCAGCTTAAGGCTAGCGGGAGAGGTAGAGACCCAGTACTTC. It yields the protein CASSLRLAGEVETQYF.

The V call is TRBV5-1, the J call TRBJ1-5; 9 bases are shared with TRBD1. The CDR3 sequence is 13 residues long. Germline CDR1 SGHRS, CDR2 YFSETQ. The V and J ends lost 3 bases and 5 bases, in that order; junction bases with no gene match: 0. The CDR3 here is CASSWTGDQPQHF. CDR3 nucleotides: TGCGCCAGCAGCTGGACAGGGGATCAGCCCCAGCATTTT.

The chain has TRBV5-1 and TRBJ2-3; 9 bases line up with TRBD1. Germline CDR1 SGHRS, CDR2 YFSETQ. With 4 bases clipped from V and 3 bases from J, the junction kept 6 bases outside the gene matches. The CDR3 runs to 15 residues. The DNA of the CDR3 is TGCGCCAGCAGCCGGGACAGGGTCATTACAGATACGCAGTATTTT. This sequence encodes CASSRDRVITDTQYF.

The chain recombines TRBV30 with TRBJ2-1, with TRBD2 identical over 8 bases. The length of the CDR3 is 15 residues. The trim removed 3 bases at V and 3 bases at J, leaving 7 bases unmatched. Germline V lookup: CDR1 GTSNPN, CDR2 SVGIG (reference sequence). The CDR3 is CAWSPGGSRYNEQFF. DNA for the CDR3: TGTGCCTGGAGCCCGGGAGGGTCCCGCTACAATGAGCAGTTCTTC.

The chain uses TRBV29-1 and TRBJ1-2; D remains unclear. Germline-derived CDR1 and CDR2 are SQVTM and ANQGSEA. This CDR3 has 14 amino acids. V was cut by 1 base and J by 3 bases, with 12 bases left in between. The CDR3 coding sequence is TGCAGCGTTGAAGGGCTCAACGCCGACTATGGCTACACCTTC. It encodes CSVEGLNADYGYTF.

V is TRBV6-6 and J is TRBJ2-6, with 9 bases matching TRBD1. Germline CDR1 is MNHNY and CDR2 is SVGAGI (reference sequence). This CDR3 has 14 residues. Losses at the gene ends were 6 bases for V and 8 bases for J; bases not matched to a gene: 5. CDR3 sequence reads: CASRPGTGSNVLTF. In DNA, the CDR3 is TGTGCCAGCAGGCCCGGGACAGGGTCCAACGTCCTGACTTTC.

As DNA, the CDR3 is TGTGCCAGCAGCTTTTTCCACATATTGAACACTGAAGCTTTCTTT. Its protein product is CASSFFHILNTEAFF. This rearrangement joins TRBV7-9 to TRBJ1-1, with D hard to call. Germline V lookup: CDR1 SEHNR, CDR2 FQNEAQ (reference sequence). This CDR3 is 15 amino acids long. V was pared by 3 bases and J by 0 bases, with 11 bases between.

The chain recombines TRBV21-1 with TRBJ2-3; the DNA was not compared with TRBD2, the D call given in the table. TRBV21-1 has pseudogene status. The CDR3 extends over 18 amino acids. CDR3 nucleotide sequence: TGTGCCAGCAGCATGTATGGGACGGGAGGAGGGAGCACAGATACGCAGTATTTT. Amino acid sequence: CASSMYGTGGGSTDTQYF.

The chain is built from TRBV5-1 and TRBJ1-1, with D possibly TRBD1 on 6 matching bases. CDR1 is SGHRS and CDR2 is YFSETQ in the germline V gene. The CDR3 spans 15 residues. Trimming left V 6 bases short and J 4 bases short, with 19 bases between. The CDR3 here is CASTLSTRGGTEAFF. The CDR3 DNA sequence: TGCGCCAGCACCCTGTCGACCAGGGGAGGCACTGAAGCTTTCTTT.

The rearrangement joins TRBV2 to TRBJ1-1, with 9 bases fitting TRBD1. The V gene's germline CDR1 is SNHLY and CDR2 FYNNEI. The CDR3 has 15 amino acids. The V and J ends lost 5 bases and 0 bases, in that order; junction bases with no gene match: 4. The DNA for the CDR3 is TGTGCCAGCAGTCCAGGACAGGGGATGAACACTGAAGCTTTCTTT. Translated: CASSPGQGMNTEAFF. Together with reference TRBV2 and TRBJ1-1, the CDR3 gives the full variable domain: EPEVTQTPSHQVTQMGQEVILRCVPISNHLYFYWYRQILGQKVEFLVSFYNNEISEKSEIFDDQFSVERPDGSNFTLKIRSTKLEDSAMYFCASSPGQGMNTEAFFGQGTRLTVV.

The chain employs TRBV27 and TRBJ1-1, with 12 bases identical to TRBD1. Trimming took 5 bases from V and 6 from J; bases not matched to a gene: 13. Germline V gene data show CDR1 as MNHEY and CDR2 as SMNVEV (reference sequence). The CDR3 extends over 17 amino acids. The CDR3 spells CASSMPRGTGGGSEAFF. CDR3 nucleotides: TGTGCCAGCAGTATGCCCCGGGGGACAGGGGGCGGATCTGAAGCTTTCTTT.

The chain links TRBV10-1 to TRBJ2-2; D unclear. CDR1 is WNHNN, CDR2 SYGVQD, per germline (reference sequence). The V end lost 2 bases, the J end lost 1 base, and 2 bases lay between the germline ends. This CDR3 has 13 residues. The CDR3 bases are TGCGCCAGCAGTGAGAGGAACACCGGGGAGCTGTTTTTT. Protein: CASSERNTGELFF.

The V call is TRBV10-3, the J call TRBJ2-1, with 12 bases matching TRBD2. The length of the CDR3 is 19 residues. V gave up 4 bases and J gave up 0 bases; unmatched junction bases: 10. CDR1 and CDR2 from the germline V gene are ENHRY and SYGVKD. The CDR3 reads CAISGSGLAGGSSYNEQFF. The CDR3 DNA sequence: TGTGCCATCAGTGGTTCGGGGCTAGCGGGAGGGAGCTCCTACAATGAGCAGTTCTTC.

The chain recombines TRBV7-9 with TRBJ2-7; the D gene is possibly TRBD2 (7 bases). The CDR3 extends over 13 amino acids. Deletions cut 5 bases from V and 9 bases from J, with 17 bases between. Germline CDR1 reads SEHNR; CDR2 reads FQNEAQ (reference sequence). The chain's CDR3 is CASSTSRGRGQYF. CDR3 bases: TGTGCCAGCAGCACGTCGCGGGGGCGTGGGCAGTACTTC.

The rearrangement links TRBV7-9 to TRBJ2-7; D not resolved. The CDR3 covers 13 residues. Germline lookup yields CDR1 SEHNR and CDR2 FQNEAQ (reference sequence). V was pared by 4 bases and J by 0 bases, with 7 bases between. CDR3 protein: CASSSIASYEQYF. In DNA, the CDR3 is TGTGCCAGCAGCTCAATAGCCTCCTACGAGCAGTACTTC.

The V and J genes are TRBV14 and TRBJ1-2; D gene ambiguous. CDR1 is SGHDN and CDR2 is FVKESK in the germline V gene. Trimming stripped 4 bases from V and 2 bases from J, with 8 bases between. This CDR3 comprises 13 residues. CDR3 loop: CASSRDLNYGYTF. The CDR3 nucleotides read TGTGCCAGCAGCCGGGATCTAAACTATGGCTACACCTTC.

The chain uses TRBV13 and TRBJ2-7, with 9 positions matching TRBD1. The V and J ends lost 1 base and 6 bases, in that order; junction bases with no gene match: 13. Germline V gene lookup returns CDR1 PRHDT and CDR2 FYEKMQ (reference sequence). The CDR3 runs to 17 residues. The chain's CDR3 is CASSLEWEGTGYAEQYF. The CDR3 DNA reads as TGTGCCAGCAGCTTAGAATGGGAGGGGACAGGGTATGCCGAGCAGTACTTC.

The chain couples TRBV5-1 to TRBJ1-4; TRBD1 might be the D (5 bases). CDR1 is SGHRS, CDR2 YFSETQ, per germline. The CDR3 loop spans 15 amino acids. Deletions cut 0 bases from V and 9 bases from J, with 15 bases between. CDR3 DNA sequence: TGCGCCAGCAGCTTGGTGGGGGAAGAATCGCAAAAACTGTTTTTT. Protein sequence: CASSLVGEESQKLFF.